One sample yielded the 11 T cell receptor beta chains listed below, sequenced in a study of neurological immune-mediated disorders. Each CDR3 protein is one row after TCRdb ran MiXCR on the 5' RACE reads. The repertoire holds 50,000 or so distinct CDR3 sequences, with about 3.5% as singletons. Sample: PBMCs. Every receptor here comes from a man aged 40-55 years with multiple sclerosis.

This clonotype is labeled medium-sized (0.01 to 0.1%). The chain has TRBV7-2 and TRBJ2-7, with TRBD2 identical over 8 bases. Germline V gives CDR1 SGHTA, CDR2 FQGNSA. CDR3 length equals 17 residues. V lost 2 bases and J lost 4; bases outside the gene matches: 13. The CDR3 region is CASSLLPSAGGAYEQYF. As DNA, the CDR3 is TGTGCCAGCAGCTTACTTCCGTCGGCGGGGGGTGCTTACGAGCAGTACTTC.

This clonotype came up many times. The rearrangement uses TRBV6-6 and TRBJ2-2; D not resolved. CDR1 is MNHNY and CDR2 is SVGAGI in the germline V gene (reference sequence). Trimming removed 7 bases from V and 1 base from J, with 7 bases in between. The CDR3 sequence is 13 residues long. The CDR3 region is CASTKENTGELFF. The DNA of the CDR3 is TGTGCCAGCACCAAGGAGAACACCGGGGAGCTGTTTTTT.

This clonotype has at least ten counts. The V and J genes are TRBV5-1 and TRBJ2-7; D assignment may be TRBD1 or TRBD2 (5 bases each). CDR3 length: 14 residues. Trimming left V 4 bases short and J 3 bases short, with 14 bases between. Germline CDR1 is SGHRS and CDR2 is YFSETQ. The CDR3 sequence: CASSVAGANYEQYF. The CDR3 nucleotides read TGCGCCAGCAGCGTCGCCGGGGCCAACTACGAGCAGTACTTC.

This clonotype was picked up many times. The rearrangement links TRBV5-1 to TRBJ2-3; D remains ambiguous. Looked up from germline, CDR1 is SGHRS and CDR2 is YFSETQ. V dropped 0 bases and J dropped 2 bases, with 13 bases sitting between them. CDR3 size: 16 residues. The CDR3 protein is CASSLVWQSTTDTQYF. The CDR3 nucleotides are TGCGCCAGCAGCTTGGTTTGGCAGTCTACCACAGATACGCAGTATTTT. The entire variable domain, with the rest obtained from reference TRBV5-1 and TRBJ2-3, is as follows: KAGVTQTPRYLIKTRGQQVTLSCSPISGHRSVSWYQQTPGQGLQFLFEYFSETQRNKGNFPGRFSGRQFSNSRSEMNVSTLELGDSALYLCASSLVWQSTTDTQYFGPGTRLTVL.

This clonotype was seen ten or more times. The chain carries TRBV3-1 and TRBJ1-6; TRBD1 matches 9 bases. V lost 1 base, J lost 15 bases, and 4 bases stayed unmatched. Germline V CDR1 and CDR2: LGHDT, YNNKEL (reference sequence). This CDR3 comprises 13 residues. The chain's CDR3 is CASSQGGQGLLHF. CDR3 nucleotides: TGTGCCAGCAGCCAAGGGGGACAGGGCCTCCTCCACTTT. The complete variable domain, with remaining parts taken from reference TRBV3-1 and TRBJ1-6, reads DTAVSQTPKYLVTQMGNDKSIKCEQNLGHDTMYWYKQDSKKFLKIMFSYNNKELIINETVPNRFSPKSPDKAHLNLHINSLELGDSAVYFCASSQGGQGLLHFGNGTRLTVT.

In this sample, this clonotype turned up many times. The chain employs TRBV5-6 and TRBJ2-7; 9 bases fit TRBD2. The V segment lost 1 base and the J segment 6 bases; nucleotides outside the gene matches: 11. CDR1 and CDR2 (germline): SGHDT, YYEEEE. The CDR3 runs 16 residues. This CDR3 is CASSLWQAGGESEQYF. The CDR3 DNA sequence: TGTGCCAGCAGCTTGTGGCAAGCGGGGGGAGAATCCGAGCAGTACTTC.

This clonotype was recorded many times. The CDR3: CASSLSPGTGLWNQPQHF. The CDR3 DNA follows: TGTGCCAGCAGCTTGTCTCCCGGGACAGGGTTATGGAATCAGCCCCAGCATTTT. This rearrangement joins TRBV5-5 to TRBJ1-5; 9 bases are a match to TRBD1. Germline assignment: CDR1 SGHKS and CDR2 YYEKEE (reference sequence). This CDR3 spans 18 amino acids. V dropped 1 base and J dropped 4; count of bases not matched to a gene: 12.

This clonotype has ten or more counts. This sequence joins TRBV2 and TRBJ2-7; 8 bases map to TRBD1. This CDR3 contains 16 residues. The germline V gene has CDR1 SNHLY and CDR2 FYNNEI. V lost 0 bases, J lost 4 bases, and 8 bases stayed unmatched. The CDR3 region has the DNA TGTGCCAGCAGTGAAGCGGGAATTGGACAGGGATACGAGCAGTACTTC. Translated, it gives CASSEAGIGQGYEQYF.

A note on this clonotype: Just one base apart from a much larger clone, this may be a read error. V is TRBV25-1 and J is TRBJ2-5; D remains unclear. Germline CDR1 and CDR2: MGHDK and SYGVNS. The CDR3 is 13 residues long. Trimming took off 7 bases at V and 4 bases at J, with 13 bases between the two ends. The CDR3 loop is CASTGPTPETQYF. CDR3 nucleotides: TGTGCCAGCACCGGACCTACCCCAGAGACCCAGTACTTC.

This clonotype has at least ten counts. The rearrangement links TRBV10-3 to TRBJ1-2; the match to TRBD1 covers 7 bases. This CDR3 spans 16 amino acids. In germline, CDR1 is ENHRY, CDR2 SYGVKD. V shed 4 bases, J shed 6 bases, and the junction held 14 bases outside the gene matches. The CDR3 region is CAISVKLTGQLDGYTF. CDR3 sequence (DNA): TGTGCCATCAGTGTTAAGTTGACGGGACAGCTTGATGGCTACACCTTC.

This clonotype was picked up many times. This chain links TRBV3-1 with TRBJ2-2, with 10 bases lining up with TRBD2. This CDR3 has 15 residues. After removal of 6 bases from V and 5 bases from J, the junction contained 6 bases not matched to a gene. Looked up from germline, CDR1 is LGHDT and CDR2 is YNNKEL (reference sequence). The CDR3 DNA reads TGTGCCAGCAGTCCGTTAGCGGGGGGAACCGGGGAGCTGTTTTTT. Encoded protein: CASSPLAGGTGELFF.